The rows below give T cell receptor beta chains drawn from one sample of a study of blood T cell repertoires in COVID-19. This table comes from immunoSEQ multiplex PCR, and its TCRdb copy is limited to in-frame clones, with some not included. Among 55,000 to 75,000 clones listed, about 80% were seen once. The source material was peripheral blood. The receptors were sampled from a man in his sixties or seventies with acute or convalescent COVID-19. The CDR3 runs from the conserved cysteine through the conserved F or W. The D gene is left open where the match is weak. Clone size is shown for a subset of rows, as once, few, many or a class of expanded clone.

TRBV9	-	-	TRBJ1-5	CASSVGEGQYQPQHF	TGTGCCAGCAGCGTAGGGGAGGGCCAATATCAGCCCCAGCATTTT
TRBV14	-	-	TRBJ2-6	CASSQDRPGISGANVLTF	TGTGCCAGCAGCCAAGATCGCCCAGGGATCTCTGGGGCCAACGTCCTGACTTTC
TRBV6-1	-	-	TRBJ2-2	CASSEIDTGELFF	TGTGCCAGCAGTGAGATAGACACCGGGGAGCTGTTTTTT
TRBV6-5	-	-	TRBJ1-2	CASSTKGGDYGYTF	TGTGCCAGCAGTACTAAAGGGGGGGACTATGGCTACACCTTC
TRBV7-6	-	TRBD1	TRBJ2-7	CASSLDGRGGQESSYEQYF	TGTGCCAGCAGCTTAGACGGCAGAGGCGGACAGGAGAGCTCCTACGAGCAGTACTTC
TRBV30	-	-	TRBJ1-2	CAWSLGGVKTF	TGTGCCTGGAGCCTGGGGGGTGTGAAGACCTTC
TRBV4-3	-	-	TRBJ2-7	CASSQGRYYEQYF	TGCGCCAGCAGCCAAGGCCGCTACTACGAGCAGTACTTC
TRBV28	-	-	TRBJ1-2	CASSAVPNGYTF	TGTGCCAGCAGCGCCGTCCCTAACGGCTACACCTTC
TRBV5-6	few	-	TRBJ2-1	CASSLIGDGGEQFF	TGTGCCAGCAGCTTGATAGGCGACGGGGGTGAGCAGTTCTTC
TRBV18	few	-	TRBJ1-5	CASSPQGQYSNQPQHF	TGTGCCAGCTCTCCCCAGGGGCAGTATAGCAATCAGCCCCAGCATTTT
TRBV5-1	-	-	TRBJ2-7	CASSLDQGGHGEQYF	TGCGCCAGCAGCTTGGACCAGGGGGGTCACGGCGAGCAGTACTTC
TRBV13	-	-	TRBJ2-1	CASSISTHSYNEQFF	TGTGCCAGCAGCATTTCTACGCACTCCTACAATGAGCAGTTCTTC
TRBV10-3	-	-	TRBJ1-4	CAISDSLQGGNEKLFF	TGTGCCATCAGTGATTCCCTTCAGGGAGGGAATGAAAAACTGTTTTTT
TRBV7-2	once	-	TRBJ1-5	CASSLEGASLVQPQHF	TGTGCCAGCAGCTTAGAAGGGGCTTCCCTAGTTCAGCCCCAGCATTTT
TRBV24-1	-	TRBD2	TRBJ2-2	CATSDYGTSAPNTGELFF	TGTGCCACCAGTGATTACGGGACTAGCGCACCGAACACCGGGGAGCTGTTTTTT
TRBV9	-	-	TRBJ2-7	CASSVGGRKASYEQYF	TGTGCCAGCAGCGTAGGGGGCCGGAAAGCTAGCTACGAGCAGTACTTC
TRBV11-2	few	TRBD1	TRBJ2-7	CASSSFGTGDEQYF	TGTGCCAGCAGCTCATTCGGGACAGGTGACGAGCAGTACTTC
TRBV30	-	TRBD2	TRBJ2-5	CAWDASGPQETQYF	TGTGCCTGGGACGCTAGCGGGCCTCAAGAGACCCAGTACTTC
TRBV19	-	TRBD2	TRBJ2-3	CASSPSGTGDTQYF	TGTGCCAGTAGTCCTAGCGGGACTGGGGATACGCAGTATTTT
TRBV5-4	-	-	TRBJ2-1	CAGSPGVVNEQFF	TGTGCCGGCAGCCCGGGGGTAGTAAATGAGCAGTTCTTC
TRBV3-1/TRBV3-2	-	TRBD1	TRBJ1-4	CASSHTGGLGEKLFF	TGTGCCAGCAGCCATACAGGGGGCTTGGGTGAAAAACTGTTTTTT
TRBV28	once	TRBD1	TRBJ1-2	CASRPGQGNYGYTF	TGTGCCAGCAGACCGGGACAGGGGAACTATGGCTACACCTTC
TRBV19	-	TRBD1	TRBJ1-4	CASSTRTGPNEKLFF	TGTGCCAGTAGCACCAGGACAGGGCCTAATGAAAAACTGTTTTTT
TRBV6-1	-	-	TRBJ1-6	CASSVPGSSYNSPLHF	TGTGCCAGCAGTGTCCCGGGGAGCTCCTATAATTCACCCCTCCACTTT
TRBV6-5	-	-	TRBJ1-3	CASSPYQTTGNTIYF	TGTGCCAGCAGTCCGTACCAGACTACTGGAAACACCATATATTTT
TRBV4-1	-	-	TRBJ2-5	CASSQDLMGAPPETQYF	TGCGCCAGCAGCCAAGACCTCATGGGGGCCCCTCCGGAGACCCAGTACTTC
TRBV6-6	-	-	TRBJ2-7	CASRDSRGEQYF	TGTGCCAGCAGAGACAGTCGCGGCGAGCAGTACTTC
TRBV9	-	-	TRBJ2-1	CASSVAENNEQFF	TGTGCCAGCAGCGTAGCTGAGAACAATGAGCAGTTCTTC
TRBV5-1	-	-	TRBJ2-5	CASSLEGAGQETQYF	TGCGCCAGCAGCTTGGAGGGAGCCGGGCAAGAGACCCAGTACTTC
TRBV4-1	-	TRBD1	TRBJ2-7	CASSRGTAFDYEQYF	TGCGCCAGCAGCCGAGGGACAGCCTTCGACTACGAGCAGTACTTC
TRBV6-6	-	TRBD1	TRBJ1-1	CASSSSGGGKAFF	TGTGCCAGCAGTTCTTCAGGGGGCGGTAAAGCTTTCTTT
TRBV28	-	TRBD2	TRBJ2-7	CASRASGSEQYF	TGTGCCAGCAGGGCTAGCGGGAGCGAGCAGTACTTC
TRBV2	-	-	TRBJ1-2	CAGTGTGVGGYTF	TGTGCCGGGACCGGGACTGGGGTGGGGGGCTACACCTTC
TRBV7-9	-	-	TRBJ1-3	CASSLDGSSGNTIYF	TGTGCCAGCAGCTTAGACGGGAGCTCTGGAAACACCATATATTTT
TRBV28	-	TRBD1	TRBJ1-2	CASRQTGDYGYTF	TGTGCCAGCAGACAGACAGGGGACTATGGCTACACCTTC
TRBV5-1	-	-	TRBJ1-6	CASSLSGYNSPLHF	TGCGCCAGCAGCCTTTCGGGGTATAATTCACCCCTCCACTTT
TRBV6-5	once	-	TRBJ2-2	CASRYRFANTGELFF	TGTGCCAGCAGATACCGTTTCGCGAACACCGGGGAGCTGTTTTTT
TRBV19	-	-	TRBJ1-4	CASSGNEKLFF	TGTGCCAGTAGTGGCAATGAAAAACTGTTTTTT
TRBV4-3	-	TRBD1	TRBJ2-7	CASSHKKGQGDYEQYF	TGCGCCAGCAGCCACAAGAAGGGACAGGGTGACTACGAGCAGTACTTC
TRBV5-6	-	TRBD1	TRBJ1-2	CASSVDRGLYYGYTF	TGTGCCAGCAGCGTGGACAGGGGGTTGTATTATGGCTACACCTTC
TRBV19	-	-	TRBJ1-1	CASSHRDNTEAFF	TGTGCCAGTAGTCACAGGGACAACACTGAAGCTTTCTTT
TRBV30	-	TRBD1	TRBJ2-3	CAWSPPGSRGRGVRNTQYF	TGTGCCTGGAGCCCCCCAGGTTCCAGGGGGCGAGGGGTTAGAAATACGCAGTATTTT
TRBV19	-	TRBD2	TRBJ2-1	CASSRGPSGLAVYNEQFF	TGTGCCAGTAGTAGGGGTCCTTCTGGGCTAGCGGTCTACAATGAGCAGTTCTTC
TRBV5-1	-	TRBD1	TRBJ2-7	CASSPNTGETREQYF	TGCGCCAGCAGTCCGAATACAGGGGAAACCCGCGAGCAGTACTTC
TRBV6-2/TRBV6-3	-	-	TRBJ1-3	CASSSRYGNTIYF	TGTGCCAGCAGTTCGAGGTATGGAAACACCATATATTTT
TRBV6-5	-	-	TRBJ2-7	CASSYSNPSGSYEQYF	TGTGCCAGCAGTTACTCGAACCCATCAGGGTCCTACGAGCAGTACTTC
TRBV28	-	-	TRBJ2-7	CASRRQDHYEQYF	TGTGCCAGCCGTCGGCAGGATCACTACGAGCAGTACTTC
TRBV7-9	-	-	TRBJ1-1	CASSVQGNTEAFF	TGTGCCAGCAGCGTACAGGGGAACACTGAAGCTTTCTTT
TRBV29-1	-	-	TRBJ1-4	CSAVTGSGEKLFF	TGCAGCGCTGTAACAGGGTCGGGCGAAAAACTGTTTTTT
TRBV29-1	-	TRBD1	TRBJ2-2	CSVERQGAEAGELFF	TGCAGCGTCGAGCGACAGGGCGCGGAGGCCGGGGAGCTGTTTTTT
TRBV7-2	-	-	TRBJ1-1	CASRRTARGVLDTEAFF	TGTGCCAGCAGGAGAACAGCAAGGGGTGTTTTGGACACTGAAGCTTTCTTT
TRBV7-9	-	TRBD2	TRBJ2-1	CASSWTSGSYNEQFF	TGTGCCAGCAGCTGGACTAGCGGATCCTACAATGAGCAGTTCTTC
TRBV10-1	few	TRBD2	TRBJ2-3	CASSFSGNAGDTQYF	TGCGCCAGCAGTTTTAGCGGGAACGCCGGAGATACGCAGTATTTT
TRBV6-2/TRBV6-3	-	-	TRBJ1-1	CASSLQGMDTEAFF	TGTGCCAGCAGCCTACAGGGCATGGACACTGAAGCTTTCTTT